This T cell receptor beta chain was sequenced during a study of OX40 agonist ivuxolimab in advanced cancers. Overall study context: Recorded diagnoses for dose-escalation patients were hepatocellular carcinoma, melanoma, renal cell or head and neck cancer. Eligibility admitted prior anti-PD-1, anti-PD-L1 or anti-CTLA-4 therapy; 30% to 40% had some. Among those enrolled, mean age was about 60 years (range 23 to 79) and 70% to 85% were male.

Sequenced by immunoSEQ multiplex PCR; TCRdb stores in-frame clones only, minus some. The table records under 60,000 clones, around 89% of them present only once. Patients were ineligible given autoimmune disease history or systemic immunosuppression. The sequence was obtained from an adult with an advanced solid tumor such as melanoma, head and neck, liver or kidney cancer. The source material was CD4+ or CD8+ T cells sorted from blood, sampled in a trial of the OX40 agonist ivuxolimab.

CDR3 sequence (DNA): TGTGCCAGCAGCCCTACCCTGACAGGGGACAACTATGGCTACACCTTC. Translation: CASSPTLTGDNYGYTF. The chain is built from TRBV28 and TRBJ1-2; 8 nucleotides match TRBD1. V trimming: 6 bases; J trimming: 2 bases; junction bases outside the gene matches: 11. Germline CDR1 MDHEN, CDR2 SYDVKM. This CDR3 comprises 16 residues.